This entry describes one TCR beta chain. No cognate antigen has been identified for it. Nothing much larger sits one base from this clone, and base qualities are not available. Receptor amplification or capture employed the immunoSEQ multiplex PCR assay. To estimate template counts and remove amplification bias, each PCR was spiked with synthetic inline TR CDR3 controls covering all V-J pairings. Reads were processed so that amplification and sequencing bias were reduced, and quantification was performed against synthetic TR CDR3 analogs. Per the original workflow: Raw data were processed in ImmunoSEQ Analyzer, removing out-of-frame sequences and CDR3s with stop codons, and genes were named by IMGT nomenclature. Repertoire diversity was summarized as normalized Shannon entropy, defined as 1 minus Pielou's evenness. Only TRB sequences sharing the V gene, the J gene and the CDR3 were counted as identical. Public PML clonotypes were CDR3s shared by two or more PML-onset samples but absent earlier, in controls, and in public databases. Positional CDR3 amino acid composition was analyzed in Skylign with the observed count method. TCRdb mirrors the immuneACCESS table, restricted to in-frame sequences. Some clones are absent from its copies; in checked studies, under half trace to an unresolved V gene, and the reason for the others is unknown. V, J and clone size derive from that table, while D and trimming were established from the DNA sequence. The sample data list about 30,000 clones, and approximately 89% of these were observed just once. The ten largest clones capture approximately 1.4% of the sample.

This sample is part of a study of multiple sclerosis patients with progressive multifocal leukoencephalopathy (dated by TCRdb to the late 2010s). About the study as a whole: Peripheral T and B cells were examined in MS patients who developed PML (4 under natalizumab, 1 after alemtuzumab) and in treated patients who did not develop PML. Two natalizumab-treated patients who later developed PML were followed longitudinally from before therapy through 6 and 12 months to PML onset. The study was designed to detect JC virus-specific or public T-cell expansions arising at the time of PML onset. The investigation overall reported the following: Given the small, descriptive cohort, it remained unclear whether the study findings reflect JC virus infection or general immunocompromise. TRB clones above 0.5% frequency appeared only in PML patients, but expanded clones at PML onset were already present before and during natalizumab therapy. In most PML patients, lower normalized Shannon entropy suggested less diverse TRB repertoires, while the natalizumab-treated controls had values close to 1. When PML developed, no shared TRBV or TRBJ gene usage and no preferred TRBV-TRBJ pairings were found. Only peripheral blood was analyzed, although cerebrospinal fluid or brain lymphocytes might be more informative for natalizumab-associated PML.

Including the terminal cysteine and phenylalanine, the CDR3 comprises 13 residues. CDR3 DNA is the only sequence kept; it has 39 bases, read in frame from the first base. From a lookup of the germline V gene, CDR1 and CDR2 are SGHVS and FQNEAQ. The V and J ends are trimmed by 5 bases and 10 bases, leaving 18 bases between them. The time point label, read with the paper, signifies: about 6 months of natalizumab therapy. This sample's treatment or condition label indicates: on natalizumab therapy at sampling. Interferon beta had previously been received by all listed patients, and all PML patients were female. Blood samples at T1 and T2 were obtained at 6 and 12 months of natalizumab therapy, respectively. Isolation of peripheral blood mononuclear cells was performed by Ficoll-Hypaque density gradient centrifugation.

The sequence was obtained from a human donor with multiple sclerosis. Sequences were derived from PBMCs, sampled from a patient treated with natalizumab. The sequence joins TRBV7-8 to TRBJ2-7; no confident D gene assignment can be made. The nucleotide sequence is TGTGCCAGCAGCCCGAGGACCCTGGACGGACAGTACTTC. Translated, this is CASSPRTLDGQYF. The full variable domain, with segments outside the CDR3 supplied by the reference TRBV7-8 and TRBJ2-7 proteins, appears as GAGVSQSPRYKVAKRGQDVALRCDPISGHVSLFWYQQALGQGPEFLTYFQNEAQLDKSGLPSDRFFAERPEGSVSTLKIQRTQQEDSAVYLCASSPRTLDGQYFGPGTRLTVT.